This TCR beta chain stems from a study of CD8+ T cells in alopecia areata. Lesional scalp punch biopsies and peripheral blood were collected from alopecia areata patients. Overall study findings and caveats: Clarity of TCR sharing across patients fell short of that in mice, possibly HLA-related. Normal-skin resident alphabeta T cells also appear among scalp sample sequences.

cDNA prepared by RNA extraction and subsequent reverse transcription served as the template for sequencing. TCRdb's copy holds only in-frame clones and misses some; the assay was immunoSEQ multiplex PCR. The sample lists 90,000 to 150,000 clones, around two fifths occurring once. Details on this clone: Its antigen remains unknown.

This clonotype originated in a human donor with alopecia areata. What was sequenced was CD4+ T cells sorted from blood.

CDR3 sequence: CASSWGAGELFF. DNA for the CDR3: TGTGCCAGCTCCTGGGGGGCCGGGGAGCTGTTTTTT. This chain connects TRBV2 to TRBJ2-2, with D possibly being TRBD2 (6 bases). Between the trimmed V and J ends, which lost 8 bases and 6 bases, there was a span of 10 bases. Looked up from germline, CDR1 is SNHLY and CDR2 is FYNNEI. There are 12 residues in the CDR3.